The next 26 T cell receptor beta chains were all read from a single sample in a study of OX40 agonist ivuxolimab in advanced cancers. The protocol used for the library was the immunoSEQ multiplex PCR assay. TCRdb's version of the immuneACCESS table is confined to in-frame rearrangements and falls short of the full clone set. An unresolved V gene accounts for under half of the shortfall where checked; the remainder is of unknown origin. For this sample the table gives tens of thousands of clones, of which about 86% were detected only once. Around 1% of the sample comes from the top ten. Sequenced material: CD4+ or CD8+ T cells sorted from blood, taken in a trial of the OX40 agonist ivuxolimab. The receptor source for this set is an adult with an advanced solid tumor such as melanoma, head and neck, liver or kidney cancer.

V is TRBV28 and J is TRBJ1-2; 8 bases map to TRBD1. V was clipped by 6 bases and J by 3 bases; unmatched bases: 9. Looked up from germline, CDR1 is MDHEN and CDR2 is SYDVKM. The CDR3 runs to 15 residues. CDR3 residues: CASSRRDRHYYGYTF. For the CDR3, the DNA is TGTGCCAGCAGCCGAAGGGACAGGCACTACTATGGCTACACCTTC.

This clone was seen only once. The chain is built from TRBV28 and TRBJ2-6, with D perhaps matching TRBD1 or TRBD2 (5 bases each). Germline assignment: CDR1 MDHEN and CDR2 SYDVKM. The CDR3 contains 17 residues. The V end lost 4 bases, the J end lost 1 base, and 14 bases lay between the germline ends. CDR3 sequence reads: CASSYPGPQSGANVLTF. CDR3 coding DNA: TGTGCCAGCAGTTACCCGGGACCGCAGTCTGGGGCCAACGTCCTGACTTTC.

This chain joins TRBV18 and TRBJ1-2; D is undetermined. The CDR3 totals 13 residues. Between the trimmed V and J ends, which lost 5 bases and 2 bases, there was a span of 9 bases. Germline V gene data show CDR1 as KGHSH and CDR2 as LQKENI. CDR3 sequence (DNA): TGTGCCAGCTCAGAGGACGGGAACTATGGCTACACCTTC. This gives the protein CASSEDGNYGYTF.

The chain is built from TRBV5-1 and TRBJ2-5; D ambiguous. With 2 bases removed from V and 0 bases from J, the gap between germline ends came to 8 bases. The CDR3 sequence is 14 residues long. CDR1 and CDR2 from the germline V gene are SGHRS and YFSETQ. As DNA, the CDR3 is TGCGCCAGCAGCTTCGGAGCATACCAAGAGACCCAGTACTTC. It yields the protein CASSFGAYQETQYF.

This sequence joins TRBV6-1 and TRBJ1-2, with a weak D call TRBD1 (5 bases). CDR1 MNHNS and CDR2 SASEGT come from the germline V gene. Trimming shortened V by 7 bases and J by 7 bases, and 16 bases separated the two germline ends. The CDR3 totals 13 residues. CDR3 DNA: TGTGCCAGCATTGGCAGGGATAGATCTGGCTACACCTTC. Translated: CASIGRDRSGYTF.

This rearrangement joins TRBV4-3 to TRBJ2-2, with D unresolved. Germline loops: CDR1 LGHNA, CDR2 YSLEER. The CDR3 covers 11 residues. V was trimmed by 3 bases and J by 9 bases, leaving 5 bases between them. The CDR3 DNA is TGCGCCAGCAGCCAGGAGCGGGAGCTGTTTTTT. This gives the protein CASSQERELFF.

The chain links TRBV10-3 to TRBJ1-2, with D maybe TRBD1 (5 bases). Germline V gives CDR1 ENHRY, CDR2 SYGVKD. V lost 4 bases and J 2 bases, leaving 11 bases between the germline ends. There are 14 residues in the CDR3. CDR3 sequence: CAISAAGSNYGYTF. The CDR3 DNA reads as TGTGCCATCAGTGCCGCAGGGTCCAACTATGGCTACACCTTC.

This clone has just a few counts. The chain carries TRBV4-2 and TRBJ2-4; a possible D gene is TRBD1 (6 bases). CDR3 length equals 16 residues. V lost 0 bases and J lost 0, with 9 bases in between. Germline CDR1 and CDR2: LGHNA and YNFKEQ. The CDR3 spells CASSQEDRRAKNIQYF. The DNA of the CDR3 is TGTGCCAGCAGCCAAGAGGACAGAAGAGCCAAAAACATTCAGTACTTC.

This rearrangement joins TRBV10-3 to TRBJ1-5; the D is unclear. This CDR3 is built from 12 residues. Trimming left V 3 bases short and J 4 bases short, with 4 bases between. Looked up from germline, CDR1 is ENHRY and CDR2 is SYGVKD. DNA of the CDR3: TGTGCCATCAGTGAACAGAATCAGCCCCAGCATTTT. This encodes CAISEQNQPQHF.

The CDR3 reads CASSEGTGGQPQHF. Written as DNA, the CDR3 is TGTGCCAGCAGTGAAGGGACAGGGGGACAGCCCCAGCATTTT. The chain links TRBV2 to TRBJ1-5; 10 bases are a match to TRBD1. This CDR3 contains 14 residues. The germline V gene has CDR1 SNHLY and CDR2 FYNNEI. Unmatched junction bases numbered 1, after V lost 1 base and J lost 7 bases.

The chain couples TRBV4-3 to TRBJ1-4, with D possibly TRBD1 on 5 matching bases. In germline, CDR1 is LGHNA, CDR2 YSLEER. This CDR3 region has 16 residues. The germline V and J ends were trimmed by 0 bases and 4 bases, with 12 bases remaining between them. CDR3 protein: CASSQDTGRVNEKLFF. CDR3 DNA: TGCGCCAGCAGCCAAGATACAGGCAGAGTTAATGAAAAACTGTTTTTT.

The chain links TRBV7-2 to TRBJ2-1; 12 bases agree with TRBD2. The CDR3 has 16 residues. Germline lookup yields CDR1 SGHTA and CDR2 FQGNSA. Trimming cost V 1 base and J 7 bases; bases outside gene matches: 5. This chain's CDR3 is CASSLGASGRVNEQFF. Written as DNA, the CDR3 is TGTGCCAGCAGCTTAGGTGCTAGCGGGAGGGTGAATGAGCAGTTCTTC.

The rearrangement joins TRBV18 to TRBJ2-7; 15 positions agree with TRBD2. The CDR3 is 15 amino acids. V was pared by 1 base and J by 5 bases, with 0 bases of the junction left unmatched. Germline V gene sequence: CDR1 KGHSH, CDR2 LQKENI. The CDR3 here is CASSPRTSGRDEQYF. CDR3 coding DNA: TGTGCCAGCTCACCACGGACTAGCGGGAGGGACGAGCAGTACTTC.

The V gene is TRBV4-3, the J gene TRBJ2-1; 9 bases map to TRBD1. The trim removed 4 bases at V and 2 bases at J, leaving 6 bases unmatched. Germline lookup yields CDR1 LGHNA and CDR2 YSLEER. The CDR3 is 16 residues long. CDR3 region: CASSRTGQGAYNEQFF. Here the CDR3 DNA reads TGCGCCAGCAGCCGGACGGGACAGGGAGCCTACAATGAGCAGTTCTTC.

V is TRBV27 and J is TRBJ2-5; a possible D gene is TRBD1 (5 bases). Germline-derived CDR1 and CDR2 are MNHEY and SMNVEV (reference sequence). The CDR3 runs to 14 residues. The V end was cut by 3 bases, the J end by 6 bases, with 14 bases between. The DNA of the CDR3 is TGTGCCAGCAGTTTGGCAGGGATGGAAAAGACCCAGTACTTC. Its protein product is CASSLAGMEKTQYF.

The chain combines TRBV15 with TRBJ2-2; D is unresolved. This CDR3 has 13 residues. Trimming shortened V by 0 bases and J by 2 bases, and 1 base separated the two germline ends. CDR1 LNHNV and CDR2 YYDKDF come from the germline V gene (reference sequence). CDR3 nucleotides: TGTGCCACCAGCAGAGACAACACCGGGGAGCTGTTTTTT. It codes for CATSRDNTGELFF.

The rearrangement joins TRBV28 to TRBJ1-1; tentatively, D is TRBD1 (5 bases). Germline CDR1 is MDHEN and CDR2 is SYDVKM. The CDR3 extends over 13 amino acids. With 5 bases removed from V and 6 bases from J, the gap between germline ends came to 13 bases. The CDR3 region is CASSPRGFAEAFF. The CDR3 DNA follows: TGTGCCAGCAGTCCAAGGGGTTTCGCTGAAGCTTTCTTT.

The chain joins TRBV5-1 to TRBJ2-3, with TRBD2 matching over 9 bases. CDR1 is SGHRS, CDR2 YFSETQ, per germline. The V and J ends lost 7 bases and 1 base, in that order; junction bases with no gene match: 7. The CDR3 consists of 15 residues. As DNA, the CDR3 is TGCGCCAGCTCGCGGACTAGCGCTGGCACAGATACGCAGTATTTT. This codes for CASSRTSAGTDTQYF. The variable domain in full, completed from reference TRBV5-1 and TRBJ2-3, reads KAGVTQTPRYLIKTRGQQVTLSCSPISGHRSVSWYQQTPGQGLQFLFEYFSETQRNKGNFPGRFSGRQFSNSRSEMNVSTLELGDSALYLCASSRTSAGTDTQYFGPGTRLTVL.

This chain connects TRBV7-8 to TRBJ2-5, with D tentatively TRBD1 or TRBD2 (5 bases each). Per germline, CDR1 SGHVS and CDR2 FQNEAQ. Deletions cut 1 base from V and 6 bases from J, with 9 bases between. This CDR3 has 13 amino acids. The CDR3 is CASSLGGEQTQYF. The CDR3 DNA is TGTGCCAGCAGCTTAGGAGGGGAGCAGACCCAGTACTTC.

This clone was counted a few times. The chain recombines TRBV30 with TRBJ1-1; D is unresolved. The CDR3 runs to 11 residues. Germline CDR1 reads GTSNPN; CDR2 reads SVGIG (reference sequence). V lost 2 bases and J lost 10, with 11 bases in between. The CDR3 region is CAWSSPLTAFF. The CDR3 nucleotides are TGTGCCTGGAGTTCCCCTCTGACAGCTTTCTTT.

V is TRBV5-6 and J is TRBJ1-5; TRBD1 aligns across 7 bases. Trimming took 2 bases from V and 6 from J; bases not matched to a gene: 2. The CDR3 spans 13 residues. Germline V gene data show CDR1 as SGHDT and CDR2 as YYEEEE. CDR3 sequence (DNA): TGTGCCAGCAGCTTAGGGGGCGGTCAGCCCCAGCATTTT. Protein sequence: CASSLGGGQPQHF.

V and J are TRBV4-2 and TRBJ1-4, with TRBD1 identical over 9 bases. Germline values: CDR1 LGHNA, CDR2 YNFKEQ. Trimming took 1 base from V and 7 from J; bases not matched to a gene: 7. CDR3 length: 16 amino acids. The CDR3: CASSQAAGQGSEKLFF. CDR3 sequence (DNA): TGTGCCAGCAGCCAAGCCGCGGGACAGGGATCTGAAAAACTGTTTTTT.

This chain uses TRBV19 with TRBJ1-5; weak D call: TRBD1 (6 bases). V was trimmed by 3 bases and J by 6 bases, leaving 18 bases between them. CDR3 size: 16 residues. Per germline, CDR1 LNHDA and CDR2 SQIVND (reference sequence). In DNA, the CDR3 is TGTGCCAGTAGTATTAATGAGAGGCAGGGGAGTCAGCCCCAGCATTTT. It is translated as CASSINERQGSQPQHF.

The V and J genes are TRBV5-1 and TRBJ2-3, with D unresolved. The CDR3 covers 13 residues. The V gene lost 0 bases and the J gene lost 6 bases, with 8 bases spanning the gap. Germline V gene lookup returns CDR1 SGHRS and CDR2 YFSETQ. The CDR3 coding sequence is TGCGCCAGCAGCTTGGGCGGTGATGATACGCAGTATTTT. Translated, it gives CASSLGGDDTQYF.

For the CDR3, the DNA is TGTGCCAGCAGCTTAAGCAGATGGACCGGGGAGCTGTTTTTT. Translation: CASSLSRWTGELFF. V usage is TRBV11-2 and J usage is TRBJ2-2; no clear D gene. The CDR3 spans 14 residues. CDR1 SGHAT and CDR2 FQNNGV come from the germline V gene. V was pared by 2 bases and J by 5 bases, with 9 bases between.

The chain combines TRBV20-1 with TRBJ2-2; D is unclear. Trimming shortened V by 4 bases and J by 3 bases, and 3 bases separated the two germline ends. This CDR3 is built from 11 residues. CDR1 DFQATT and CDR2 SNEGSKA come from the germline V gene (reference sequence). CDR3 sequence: CSATDTGELFF. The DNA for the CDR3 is TGCAGTGCTACCGACACCGGGGAGCTGTTTTTT.